Listed here are 20 T cell receptor beta chains from one sample, sequenced in a study of T cells in Graves' hyperthyroidism and ophthalmopathy. From RNA transcripts, TCR beta CDR3 regions were amplified. First-round RT-PCR with HTBI primers amplified the TCR CDR3 region. TCRdb re-called the multiplex PCR reads through MiXCR, storing one row per CDR3 protein. Among around 600,000 distinct CDR3 sequences, more than 15% were seen once, and the ten largest hold about 3.5%. The specimen sequenced was blood. The receptors here all came from a woman in her thirties or forties with Graves' ophthalmopathy.

This clonotype came up many times. The V gene is TRBV30, the J gene TRBJ1-5, with a weak D call TRBD1 (5 bases). Germline lookup yields CDR1 GTSNPN and CDR2 SVGIG (reference sequence). The CDR3 consists of 15 residues. With 1 base removed from V and 1 base from J, the gap between germline ends came to 11 bases. CDR3 sequence (DNA): TGTGCCTGGAGTGAGCAGGGTGGGAGCAATCAGCCCCAGCATTTT. Amino acids: CAWSEQGGSNQPQHF.

The table lists this clonotype with many counts. The chain carries TRBV7-8 and TRBJ2-5, with TRBD2 matching 9 bases. The CDR3 consists of 16 residues. Trimming at V came to 3 bases and at J to 2 bases, leaving 7 bases not matched to a gene. Germline assignment: CDR1 SGHVS and CDR2 FQNEAQ. CDR3 in DNA: TGTGCCAGCAGCTTTAGCGGGAGAACGTGGCAAGAGACCCAGTACTTC. This sequence encodes CASSFSGRTWQETQYF.

This clonotype was detected many times. The genes are TRBV20-1 and TRBJ2-3; 7 positions match TRBD2. V lost 7 bases to trimming and J lost 8 bases; unmatched junction nucleotides: 15. In germline, CDR1 is DFQATT, CDR2 SNEGSKA (reference sequence). This CDR3 region has 14 residues. The CDR3: CSVHSGTARVTQYF. The CDR3 DNA reads TGCAGTGTACACAGCGGGACTGCACGCGTTACGCAGTATTTT.

There are many counts of this clonotype. The chain has TRBV4-2 and TRBJ2-3; 8 nucleotides match TRBD1. Germline CDR1 LGHNA, CDR2 YNFKEQ. This CDR3 is 15 amino acids long. The V gene end was trimmed by 4 bases and the J gene end by 4 bases; junction bases not matched to a gene: 7. This CDR3 reads CASSLGQGEADTQYF. Written as DNA, the CDR3 is TGTGCCAGCAGCCTAGGACAGGGTGAGGCAGATACGCAGTATTTT.

This clonotype was counted between two and nine times. The genes are TRBV20-1 and TRBJ2-2, with D perhaps being TRBD1 or TRBD2 (5 bases each). Per the germline V gene, CDR1 is DFQATT and CDR2 is SNEGSKA (reference sequence). CDR3 length: 14 amino acids. Trimming took off 3 bases at V and 3 bases at J, with 11 bases between the two ends. The DNA of the CDR3 is TGCAGTGCTAGGGATGGGACCTACACCGGGGAGCTGTTTTTT. Its translation: CSARDGTYTGELFF.

This clonotype was recorded many times. V gene TRBV20-1 combines with J gene TRBJ2-3; no definite D call. Germline CDR1 and CDR2: DFQATT and SNEGSKA (reference sequence). V lost 0 bases to trimming and J lost 3 bases, with 10 bases between them. CDR3 length: 14 amino acids. DNA of the CDR3: TGCAGTGCTAGAGATCCCGGAATTACAGATACGCAGTATTTT. Amino acid sequence: CSARDPGITDTQYF.

The table lists this clonotype with a few counts. The chain employs TRBV18 and TRBJ1-3; D remains unclear. Germline V gene data show CDR1 as KGHSH and CDR2 as LQKENI. V was trimmed by 6 bases and J by 0 bases, leaving 12 bases between them. The CDR3 spans 15 residues. CDR3 coding DNA: TGTGCCAGCTCTCCGCCCCAGGCCTCTGGAAACACCATATATTTT. This translates into CASSPPQASGNTIYF.

The chain has TRBV18 and TRBJ2-7; 7 bases match TRBD2. This CDR3 is 17 amino acids long. Germline CDR1 KGHSH, CDR2 LQKENI. J was trimmed by 2 bases and V by 1 base; bases with no gene match: 11. CDR3 in amino acids: CASSPLPSGTTAYEQYF. CDR3 coding DNA: TGTGCCAGCTCACCACTTCCGAGCGGGACCACTGCCTACGAGCAGTACTTC. Filled out from reference TRBV18 and TRBJ2-7, the complete variable domain reads NAGVMQNPRHLVRRRGQEARLRCSPMKGHSHVYWYRQLPEEGLKFMVYLQKENIIDESGMPKERFSAEFPKEGPSILRIQQVVRGDSAAYFCASSPLPSGTTAYEQYFGPGTRLTVT.

This clonotype was counted many times. The chain uses TRBV2 and TRBJ2-1, with 14 bases fitting TRBD2. After removal of 5 bases from V and 6 bases from J, the junction contained 3 bases not matched to a gene. The germline V gene has CDR1 SNHLY and CDR2 FYNNEI. The CDR3 covers 15 residues. The CDR3 region has the DNA TGTGCCAGCAGTAGGACTAGCGGGGGGATCAATGAGCAGTTCTTC. It is translated as CASSRTSGGINEQFF.

This clonotype was counted only a few times. V and J are TRBV4-1 and TRBJ2-3; unclear D gene. CDR1 MGHRA and CDR2 YSYEKL come from the germline V gene. Trimming cost V 1 base and J 0 bases, with 17 bases left between them. This CDR3 region has 18 residues. CDR3 nucleotide sequence: TGCGCCAGCAGCCAAGTTCTAGGCACAATCCTAAGCACAGATACGCAGTATTTT. Protein sequence: CASSQVLGTILSTDTQYF.

There are a few counts of this clonotype. The V and J genes are TRBV12-3 or TRBV12-4 and TRBJ2-1; TRBD2 agrees at 9 bases. This CDR3 comprises 15 residues. Trimming removed 7 bases from V and 6 bases from J; junction bases left unmatched: 10. The CDR3 loop is CASILQAGGPNEQFF. The DNA for the CDR3 is TGTGCCAGCATCCTTCAAGCGGGGGGCCCCAATGAGCAGTTCTTC.

The chain employs TRBV28 and TRBJ2-7; TRBD2 aligns across 10 bases. The CDR3 is 21 residues long. Trimming cost V 4 bases and J 7 bases; bases outside gene matches: 28. Germline V gene data show CDR1 as MDHEN and CDR2 as SYDVKM. CDR3 in amino acids: CASSSRGWDARSSGRAGEQYF. The CDR3 DNA follows: TGTGCCAGCAGTTCCCGCGGTTGGGACGCTCGGTCGAGCGGGAGGGCGGGTGAGCAGTACTTC.

Regarding this clonotype: A much more abundant neighbour one base away suggests this may be a read error. The rearrangement uses TRBV11-1 and TRBJ2-3; D gene ambiguous. Germline CDR1 is SGHAT and CDR2 is FQDESV (reference sequence). The CDR3 is made up of 15 amino acids. CDR3 region: CASSLGGLSTDTQCF. CDR3 bases: TGTGCCAGCAGCTTAGGGGGTCTCAGCACAGATACGCAGTGTTTT.

This clonotype was recorded many times. The CDR3 protein is CASSSQRGADTQYF. For the CDR3, the DNA is TGTGCCAGCAGTTCTCAGCGGGGGGCGGATACGCAGTATTTT. The chain uses TRBV12-3 or TRBV12-4 and TRBJ2-3; TRBD2 matches 9 bases. The CDR3 length is 14 residues. The V and J ends lost 4 bases and 6 bases, in that order; junction bases with no gene match: 5.

There are a few counts of this clonotype. V usage is TRBV12-3 or TRBV12-4 and J usage is TRBJ2-3; D not resolved. CDR3 size: 14 residues. Trimming took off 2 bases at V and 2 bases at J, with 8 bases between the two ends. CDR3 region: CASSLLRVTDTQYF. The CDR3 bases are TGTGCCAGCAGTTTACTTAGGGTCACAGATACGCAGTATTTT.

This clonotype was seen repeatedly, ten times or more. V and J are TRBV4-1 and TRBJ2-1; tentative D call: TRBD1 (6 bases). Trimming cost V 5 bases and J 3 bases, with 17 bases left between them. The CDR3 has 16 residues. Germline V gene data show CDR1 as MGHRA and CDR2 as YSYEKL. CDR3 sequence reads: CASSATRGTSYNEQFF. The CDR3, as DNA: TGCGCCAGCAGCGCAACCAGGGGAACTAGCTACAATGAGCAGTTCTTC.

In this sample, this clonotype turned up many times. This rearrangement joins TRBV28 to TRBJ2-5; 8 bases are a match to TRBD2. The CDR3 runs to 15 residues. The V segment lost 6 bases and the J segment 0 bases; nucleotides outside the gene matches: 6. Germline V gene sequence: CDR1 MDHEN, CDR2 SYDVKM. Written as DNA, the CDR3 is TGTGCCAGCAGCATAGCGGGAAACCACCAAGAGACCCAGTACTTC. As protein: CASSIAGNHQETQYF.

This clonotype was found many times. The chain joins TRBV7-3 to TRBJ2-5; D is perhaps TRBD1 (5 bases). Trimming shortened V by 1 base and J by 3 bases, and 12 bases separated the two germline ends. Germline V gene lookup returns CDR1 SGHTA and CDR2 FQGTGA. The CDR3 spans 15 residues. The CDR3 reads CASSLSPDRKETQYF. CDR3 nucleotide sequence: TGTGCCAGCAGCTTAAGCCCTGACAGAAAAGAGACCCAGTACTTC.

The chain is built from TRBV2 and TRBJ1-5; perhaps TRBD1 as D (6 bases). The germline V gene has CDR1 SNHLY and CDR2 FYNNEI. V lost 7 bases to trimming and J lost 2 bases, with 12 bases between them. This CDR3 is 14 amino acids long. The CDR3 bases are TGTGCCAGCACAGGGGTCGGGGGCAATCAGCCCCAGCATTTT. It encodes CASTGVGGNQPQHF.

The chain employs TRBV5-1 and TRBJ2-5; 8 bases map to TRBD1. V trimming: 0 bases; J trimming: 2 bases; junction bases outside the gene matches: 3. CDR1 and CDR2 (germline): SGHRS, YFSETQ. The CDR3 has 15 amino acids. CDR3 sequence (DNA): TGCGCCAGCAGCTTGGAGCAGGGGGCACAAGAGACCCAGTACTTC. The encoded protein is CASSLEQGAQETQYF. Using reference TRBV5-1 and TRBJ2-5 for the parts outside the CDR3, the full variable domain is KAGVTQTPRYLIKTRGQQVTLSCSPISGHRSVSWYQQTPGQGLQFLFEYFSETQRNKGNFPGRFSGRQFSNSRSEMNVSTLELGDSALYLCASSLEQGAQETQYFGPGTRLLVL.